A selection of T cell receptor beta chains follows, all from one sample in a study of blood T cell repertoires in COVID-19. Method: immunoSEQ multiplex PCR; TCRdb's copy keeps in-frame clones and lacks some. Of approximately 94,000 clones in the sample, 65% to 90% were seen once. Sequencing used peripheral blood. The receptor set was obtained from a man in his sixties with acute or convalescent COVID-19. Both conserved end residues are part of each CDR3. Each record gives: V gene, D gene, clone size, CDR3 length, J gene, CDR3 DNA, CDR3 protein. A D gene is named only where the DNA matches it firmly. The size field is filled for only some rows; it gives once, few, many or a size class.

>TRBV5-1|NA|NA|15|TRBJ2-3
TGCGCCAGCAGCCCGTTAGTAACTAGCACAGATACGCAGTATTTT
CASSPLVTSTDTQYF
>TRBV10-2|TRBD1|NA|13|TRBJ1-1
TGCGCCAGCAGTGAGCAGGGGGCAACTGAAGCTTTCTTT
CASSEQGATEAFF
>TRBV11-2|NA|NA|13|TRBJ2-1
TGTGCCAGCACCACACAGGGCTACAATGAGCAGTTCTTC
CASTTQGYNEQFF
>TRBV4-2|TRBD1|NA|14|TRBJ2-3
TGTGCCAGCAGCCGGGGACAGAGCACAGATACGCAGTATTTT
CASSRGQSTDTQYF
>TRBV20-1|TRBD1|NA|14|TRBJ2-1
TGCAGTGCTAGTGGACCGGGACAGCACAATGAGCAGTTCTTC
CSASGPGQHNEQFF
>TRBV28|NA|NA|16|TRBJ2-3
TGTGCCAGCAGTGCCCCGACAACCACCGGCACAGATACGCAGTATTTT
CASSAPTTTGTDTQYF
>TRBV28|TRBD1|NA|14|TRBJ1-2
TGTGCCAGCAGAGATATACAGGGGGTTGGGGGCTACACCTTC
CASRDIQGVGGYTF
>TRBV7-9|NA|once|14|TRBJ2-5
TGTGCCAGCAGCTTACTCCGGGGCCAAGAGACCCAGTACTTC
CASSLLRGQETQYF
>TRBV2|NA|NA|14|TRBJ1-6
TGTGCCAGCAGTGTAAGTGGGAGTAATTCACCCCTCCACTTT
CASSVSGSNSPLHF
>TRBV10-2|NA|NA|15|TRBJ1-5
TGCGCCAGCAGTGAGTCCAGTTATAGCAATCAGCCCCAGCATTTT
CASSESSYSNQPQHF
>TRBV2|NA|NA|14|TRBJ1-2
TGTGCCAGCAGTGTAGGAGTTAATTACTATGGCTACACCTTC
CASSVGVNYYGYTF
>TRBV11-2|NA|NA|15|TRBJ2-7
TGTGCCAGCAGCTTAGGGCACGGGGGGCAGTACGAGCAGTACTTC
CASSLGHGGQYEQYF
>TRBV28|NA|NA|14|TRBJ1-1
TGTGCCAGCAGCCTACCACAGGGAGACACTGAAGCTTTCTTT
CASSLPQGDTEAFF
>TRBV18|TRBD2|NA|15|TRBJ2-5
TGTGCCAGCTCAAACTCCGGGACTAAGGCAGAGACCCAGTACTTC
CASSNSGTKAETQYF
>TRBV2|TRBD1|NA|15|TRBJ2-5
TGTGCCAGCACCCCGGACAGGTTGTACCAAGAGACCCAGTACTTC
CASTPDRLYQETQYF
>TRBV18|TRBD1|NA|19|TRBJ2-1
TGTGCCAGCTACTCACTTCGGACAGGGGATGCTCTATTCTACAATGAGCAGTTCTTC
CASYSLRTGDALFYNEQFF
>TRBV6-2/TRBV6-3|NA|NA|15|TRBJ2-1
TGTGCCAGCAGTTACCCTCCGAGCTCCTACAATGAGCAGTTCTTC
CASSYPPSSYNEQFF
>TRBV28|TRBD1|NA|16|TRBJ2-1
TGTGCCAGCAGTACGGACAGGGGGCTCTCCTACAATGAGCAGTTCTTC
CASSTDRGLSYNEQFF
>TRBV7-2|NA|NA|16|TRBJ1-3
TGTGCCAGCAGCTTAAGTGTCAGTTCTTCTGGAAACACCATATATTTT
CASSLSVSSSGNTIYF
>TRBV29-1|NA|NA|14|TRBJ2-1
TGCAGCGTTGTGATACTATCATCCTACAATGAGCAGTTCTTC
CSVVILSSYNEQFF
>TRBV6-2/TRBV6-3|TRBD1|NA|15|TRBJ1-5
TGTGCCAGCAGTTACTCTGACAGGGCCGGGCAGCCCCAGCATTTT
CASSYSDRAGQPQHF
>TRBV15|TRBD1|NA|17|TRBJ2-6
TGTGCCACCAGCAGCGTTTTCACAGGGGTCGGGGCCAACGTCCTGACTTTC
CATSSVFTGVGANVLTF
>TRBV7-6|NA|few|16|TRBJ2-3
TGTGCCAGCAGCTTAGTCGGTGGCGGGGGCACAGATACGCAGTATTTT
CASSLVGGGGTDTQYF
>TRBV7-9|NA|NA|14|TRBJ2-2
TGTGCCAGCAGCTTAGTTGCCGTCGGCGGGGAGCTGTTTTTT
CASSLVAVGGELFF
>TRBV6-6|TRBD1|once|14|TRBJ2-7
TGTGCCAGTACGACAGGGTACCGTCCCTACGAGCAGTACTTC
CASTTGYRPYEQYF
>TRBV4-3|TRBD1|NA|16|TRBJ2-3
TGCGCCAGCAGCCAAGGGCACAGGGGAACGGCAGATACGCAGTATTTT
CASSQGHRGTADTQYF
>TRBV7-9|NA|NA|14|TRBJ1-5
TGTGCCAGCAGCTCCTACAGTAGCAATCAGCCCCAGCATTTT
CASSSYSSNQPQHF
>TRBV7-9|NA|NA|15|TRBJ2-3
TGTGCCAGCAGCCTACTGACAGGCTCCACAGATACGCAGTATTTT
CASSLLTGSTDTQYF
>TRBV14|NA|NA|15|TRBJ1-2
TGTGCCAGCAGCCGAGCGGGCGGAACTAACTATGGCTACACCTTC
CASSRAGGTNYGYTF
>TRBV15|NA|NA|16|TRBJ1-4
TGTGCCACCAGCCTCCTCGTCGGGACAACTAATGAAAAACTGTTTTTT
CATSLLVGTTNEKLFF
>TRBV4-2|NA|NA|15|TRBJ1-3
TGTGCCAGCAGCCAAGCTGGGAGCTCTGGAAACACCATATATTTT
CASSQAGSSGNTIYF
>TRBV10-3|TRBD1|NA|15|TRBJ2-3
TGTGCCATCAGGACGGGACAGGGGGTCCCAGATACGCAGTATTTT
CAIRTGQGVPDTQYF
>TRBV4-3|TRBD1|NA|16|TRBJ2-5
TGCGCCAGCAGCCAAGGGATGACAGGGGGCCAGGAGACCCAGTACTTC
CASSQGMTGGQETQYF
>TRBV18|NA|NA|16|TRBJ1-5
TGTGCCAGCTCACCACCCTCCGCCGGGGGCAATCAGCCCCAGCATTTT
CASSPPSAGGNQPQHF
>TRBV19|NA|NA|14|TRBJ1-4
TGTGCCAGTAGTATAGACAGGGGTAATGAAAAACTGTTTTTT
CASSIDRGNEKLFF
>TRBV19|NA|NA|16|TRBJ2-7
TGTGCCAGTAGGTCCGTGGGGGGAAGTCACATCTACGAGCAGTACTTC
CASRSVGGSHIYEQYF
>TRBV2|NA|few|14|TRBJ1-5
TGTGCCAGCAGTGAAGCCTATGGACAATCAGCCCAGCATTTT
CASSEAYGQSAQHF